This T cell receptor (beta chain) was obtained from a study of blood T cell repertoires in COVID-19. Turning to the study itself: The United States, Italy and Spain supplied acute and convalescent COVID-19 samples. PBMCs, B-cell-depleted T cells, or T cells provided the cDNA or gDNA that made up the material.

In the original processing: Estimates of nucleated cell counts were drawn from the amplification of reference gene primers. Using immunoSEQ multiplex PCR, the repertoire was profiled, and TCRdb retains in-frame clones only, with some absent. V, J and clone size were drawn from that table, and D and trimming were deduced from the DNA. The sample consists of a few hundred thousand clones, 70% to 90% of them appearing once. The CDR3 sequence is 15 residues long. With V trimmed by 0 bases and J by 3 bases, 3 bases remained unmatched. CDR1 is MNHEY, CDR2 SMNVEV, per germline (reference sequence). The specimen sequenced was peripheral blood. This receptor was obtained from a woman between 45 and 60 years old who had recovered from COVID-19. This chain uses TRBV27 with TRBJ2-7, with 9 bases lining up with TRBD1. CDR3 sequence (DNA): TGTGCCAGCAGTTTATCGACGGGACAGGGCTACGAGCAGTACTTC. It specifies CASSLSTGQGYEQYF.